These T cell receptor beta chains were read from a single sample in a study of blood T cell repertoires in COVID-19. Some clones are missing from TCRdb's copy, which holds only in-frame ones; the method was immunoSEQ multiplex PCR. The sample gives tens of thousands of clones, about 90% of which show up once; roughly 2.1% is in the top ten. Material: peripheral blood. All receptors come from a woman of 80 years or more with active or convalescent COVID-19. Each CDR3 is given with its conserved first and last residue. D genes are given only for firm matches. Some rows have no size entry. The others give once, few or many, or a class for an expanded clone.

CDR3 length	V gene	J gene	D gene	clone size	CDR3 protein	CDR3 DNA
16	TRBV5-1	TRBJ1-1	.	.	CASSPRSGHENTEAFF	TGCGCCAGCAGCCCCCGAAGCGGGCATGAGAACACTGAAGCTTTCTTT
15	TRBV9	TRBJ2-7	TRBD2	.	CASSVDLGLAYEQYF	TGTGCCAGCAGCGTAGATCTGGGACTAGCCTACGAGCAGTACTTC
20	TRBV2	TRBJ1-3	.	.	CASSEGGGAFIQLAGNTIYF	TGTGCCAGCAGTGAAGGCGGGGGGGCATTTATACAGCTTGCTGGAAACACCATATATTTT
14	TRBV27	TRBJ1-5	.	.	CASSLMGGEQPQHF	TGTGCCAGCAGTTTAATGGGTGGGGAGCAGCCCCAGCATTTT
13	TRBV11-2	TRBJ1-4	.	.	CASSLRMSEKLFF	TGTGCCAGCAGCTTGCGGATGAGTGAAAAACTGTTTTTT
14	TRBV18	TRBJ1-4	.	.	CASSPPVGDEKLFF	TGTGCCAGCTCACCCCCGGTAGGGGATGAAAAACTGTTTTTT
13	TRBV19	TRBJ2-5	.	.	CASSIRRGLAQYF	TGTGCCAGTAGTATACGGCGGGGTCTGGCCCAGTACTTC
15	TRBV4-3	TRBJ1-5	.	.	CASSSNGHSNQPQHF	TGCGCCAGCAGCTCTAACGGACATAGCAATCAGCCCCAGCATTTT
17	TRBV27	TRBJ1-6	.	.	CASSLYGGGSYNSPLHF	TGTGCCAGCAGTTTATACGGTGGAGGCTCCTATAATTCACCCCTCCACTTT
16	TRBV18	TRBJ1-1	.	.	CASSFITPQEGAEAFF	TGTGCCAGCTCTTTCATCACACCCCAAGAGGGGGCTGAAGCTTTCTTT
13	TRBV30	TRBJ1-5	.	.	CAWSEPSNQPQHF	TGTGCCTGGAGTGAGCCTTCCAATCAGCCCCAGCATTTT
17	TRBV18	TRBJ2-6	.	.	CASSSRAQTSGANVLTF	TGTGCCAGCTCAAGCAGGGCGCAGACCTCTGGGGCCAACGTCCTGACTTTC
18	TRBV24-1	TRBJ2-1	TRBD1	.	CATSDRPGQGGSYNEQFF	TGTGCCACCAGTGACCGACCGGGACAGGGGGGCTCCTACAATGAGCAGTTCTTC
14	TRBV29-1	TRBJ1-4	.	.	CSVPAGASGEKLFF	TGCAGCGTCCCCGCCGGCGCGTCGGGGGAAAAACTGTTTTTT
14	TRBV29-1	TRBJ2-2	.	.	CSAGLSSNTGELFF	TGCAGCGCCGGACTATCTTCGAACACCGGGGAGCTGTTTTTT
14	TRBV7-2	TRBJ1-4	.	.	CASSIQATNEKLFF	TGTGCCAGCAGCATACAGGCAACTAATGAAAAACTGTTTTTT
15	TRBV23-1	TRBJ1-2	TRBD1	.	CASSASPGQVAGYTF	TGCGCCAGCAGCGCCTCTCCGGGACAGGTTGCTGGCTACACCTTC
15	TRBV4-1	TRBJ1-1	TRBD1	.	CASSHTGTGNTEAFF	TGCGCCAGCAGCCATACCGGGACAGGGAACACTGAAGCTTTCTTT
16	TRBV18	TRBJ2-1	.	.	CASSHPTRYSIDEQFF	TGTGCCAGCTCCCACCCTACAAGGTACAGCATCGATGAGCAGTTCTTC
17	TRBV25-1	TRBJ2-2	TRBD1	.	CASSQTPGTGNTGELFF	TGTGCCAGCAGCCAAACCCCCGGGACAGGGAACACCGGGGAGCTGTTTTTT
13	TRBV19	TRBJ1-4	TRBD1	.	CASRDRLNEKLFF	TGTGCCAGTCGGGACAGACTTAATGAAAAACTGTTTTTT
18	TRBV5-6	TRBJ1-6	.	.	CASSLDILASSYNSPLHF	TGTGCCAGCAGCTTGGACATCCTCGCTAGCTCCTATAATTCACCCCTCCACTTT
12	TRBV5-1	TRBJ1-4	.	.	CASGQGYEKLFF	TGCGCCAGCGGGCAGGGTTACGAAAAACTGTTTTTT
14	TRBV5-4	TRBJ2-5	.	.	CASSLGQDQRTQYF	TGTGCCAGCAGCTTGGGACAGGACCAGAGGACCCAGTACTTC
15	TRBV6-6	TRBJ1-2	TRBD1	.	CASSYPPTGGSGYTF	TGTGCCAGCAGTTACCCCCCGACAGGGGGCAGTGGCTACACCTTC
14	TRBV2	TRBJ2-1	.	once	CASRWNNGDNEQFF	TGTGCCAGCAGATGGAACAACGGGGACAATGAGCAGTTCTTC
13	TRBV5-1	TRBJ1-2	.	.	CASSSQNYYGYTF	TGCGCCAGCAGCTCTCAAAACTATTATGGCTACACCTTC
14	TRBV30	TRBJ1-2	TRBD1	.	CAWSVRDRVKGYTF	TGTGCCTGGAGTGTACGAGACAGGGTGAAAGGCTACACCTTC